This T cell receptor beta chain is drawn from a study of T-cell memory formation after mild COVID-19. Whole-study context: The TCR clusters were mostly specific to one donor.

The CDR3 runs to 16 residues. CDR1 and CDR2 from the germline V gene are DFQATT and SNEGSKA (reference sequence). Trimming removed 0 bases at V and 1 base at J, with 13 bases between. This clonotype was counted only a few times. Its antigen is as yet unknown. Study-wide points: Clones that contracted from day 15 to 85 had balanced CD4/CD8; later expanders were CD4+ biased.

From 5'RACE with constant-segment primers came TCR alpha and TCR beta cDNA libraries that carried sample barcodes and UMIs. TCRdb redid the calling of the 5' RACE reads with MiXCR, one entry per CDR3 protein. The repertoire includes over 350,000 distinct CDR3 sequences, 15% to 20% of them detected once, and around a fifth sits in the top ten. This chain links TRBV20-1 with TRBJ1-5; D remains unclear. The receptor's source is a young man who had mild COVID-19 (a few samples of this study predate the infection). Cell type and time point are not known. Sequenced sample: PBMCs or a T cell subset sorted from them (not recorded which). The CDR3 nucleotides read TGCAGTGCTAGAGATGGAGGGTGGTGGAGCAATCAGCCCCAGCATTTT. It encodes CSARDGGWWSNQPQHF.